The 7 T cell receptor beta chains in this list originate from one sample, sequenced in a study of circulating CD8 cells and anti-PD-1 response in melanoma. Using approximately 15 ng of total RNA, TCR libraries were made with the QIAseq Immune Repertoire TCR panel. TCRdb recomputed calls from the reads with MiXCR, one row per CDR3 protein. The sample records just over 1,500 distinct CDR3 sequences, approximately 8.5% being singletons. Live CD3+CD8+TCRalphabeta+ cells were sorted into four subsets by PD-1 and/or TIGIT. The input for sequencing was CD8+ T cells from PBMCs, taken at baseline or after one month of anti-PD-1 therapy (not recorded which). The receptors were sampled from a human donor with melanoma.

By proportion, this clonotype is large. The V and J genes are TRBV19 and TRBJ1-1; D unresolved. Germline V gene sequence: CDR1 LNHDA, CDR2 SQIVND (reference sequence). The CDR3 length is 13 residues. The ends were cut back, 0 bases at V and 0 bases at J, with 2 bases in the middle. CDR3: CASSIDLNTEAFF. In DNA, the CDR3 is TGTGCCAGTAGTATAGATCTGAACACTGAAGCTTTCTTT.

Relative to its sample, this clonotype is medium-sized (0.01 to 0.1%). V gene TRBV7-3 combines with J gene TRBJ2-3; 13 nucleotides match TRBD2. CDR3 length: 15 amino acids. Germline-derived CDR1 and CDR2 are SGHTA and FQGTGA. Trimming cost V 5 bases and J 5 bases; bases outside gene matches: 4. The CDR3 spells CASSVLAGGQDTQYF. CDR3 nucleotide sequence: TGTGCCAGCAGCGTACTAGCGGGGGGGCAAGATACGCAGTATTTT.

With regard to this clonotype: A much larger clone is a single base away; this may be a read error. The chain uses TRBV25-1 and TRBJ2-1; no clear D gene. The CDR3 is 14 amino acids. The germline V gene encodes CDR1 MGHDK and CDR2 SYGVNS. CDR3 sequence (DNA): TGTGCCAGCAGTTTCCCGGAAAAGTACAATAAGCAGTTCTTC. It yields the protein CASSFPEKYNKQFF.

Judged by abundance, this clonotype is medium-sized. The DNA for the CDR3 is TGCGCCAGCAGCCAAGCTTCGGGGGGCACAGATACGCAGTATTTT. Its protein is CASSQASGGTDTQYF. The chain carries TRBV4-3 and TRBJ2-3; D is perhaps TRBD2 (6 bases). There are 15 residues in the CDR3. Germline values: CDR1 LGHNA, CDR2 YSLEER. With 1 base removed from V and 1 base from J, the gap between germline ends came to 9 bases.

In its sample, this clonotype ranks as large. The rearrangement links TRBV6-5 to TRBJ2-7; a possible D gene is TRBD1 (6 bases). CDR1 is MNHEY and CDR2 is SVGAGI in the germline V gene. Trimming removed 1 base at V and 3 bases at J, with 10 bases between. The CDR3 has 14 amino acids. CDR3 in DNA: TGTGCCAGCAGTTACTACCAGGACAGCTACGAGCAGTACTTC. This sequence encodes CASSYYQDSYEQYF.

By its share, this clonotype is large (0.1 to 1%). The CDR3 loop reads CASSVEGGNYEQYF. In DNA form, the CDR3 reads TGTGCCAGCAGCGTAGAGGGGGGGAACTACGAGCAGTACTTC. The chain has TRBV9 and TRBJ2-7, with D tentatively TRBD2 (7 bases). This CDR3 contains 14 residues. Germline loops: CDR1 SGDLS, CDR2 YYNGEE. V was pared by 0 bases and J by 3 bases, with 10 bases between. Full variable domain (outside the CDR3, taken from reference TRBV9 and TRBJ2-7): DSGVTQTPKHLITATGQRVTLRCSPRSGDLSVYWYQQSLDQGLQFLIQYYNGEERAKGNILERFSAQQFPDLHSELNLSSLELGDSALYFCASSVEGGNYEQYFGPGTRLTVT.

This clonotype is large by share. The chain joins TRBV27 to TRBJ2-3; no reliable D call. CDR1 MNHEY and CDR2 SMNVEV come from the germline V gene (reference sequence). The length of the CDR3 is 13 residues. V was trimmed by 2 bases and J by 6 bases, leaving 9 bases between them. The CDR3 DNA follows: TGTGCCAGCAGTTTACAACATGGGGATACGCAGTATTTT. It specifies CASSLQHGDTQYF.